This T cell receptor beta chain was identified in a study of Ad26.COV2.S vaccination and SARS-CoV-2 variants. Whole-study results and caveats: Possibly, TCR breadth and depth analyses underestimated total T cell responses. In vaccinated individuals, spike-specific CD8+ and CD4+ T cell responses reportedly displayed substantial breadth. Measurement of non-spike TCR breadth gave similar results in vaccine and placebo recipients.

Assay used: immunoSEQ multiplex PCR; TCRdb lists only in-frame clones, some missing. This repertoire shows 440,000 or so clones, roughly 87% found once; its top ten account for around 4.2%. Treatment meaning: 15 to 20 received Ad26.COV2.S at low or high dose, single or two shots; roughly 5 received placebo; per-sample allocation not given. After the first vaccine or placebo injection, samples were drawn on day 63. Germline lookup yields CDR1 SGHRS and CDR2 YFSETQ. This CDR3 has 15 amino acids. The J segment lost 6 bases and the V segment lost 6 bases, leaving 4 bases of the junction unmatched. In the case of this clone: What it binds is unknown.

Material: peripheral blood, obtained in a trial of Ad26.COV2.S vaccine versus placebo. The J gene is TRBJ2-2, the V gene TRBV5-1; 14 bases agree with TRBD2. This sequence originates from a person aged 18-65 years who received the Ad26.COV2.S COVID-19 vaccine or a placebo. The CDR3 DNA sequence: TGCGCCAGCAAGGCGGGACTAGCGGGAGCCGGGGAGCTGTTTTTT. As protein: CASKAGLAGAGELFF.